The 4 T cell receptor beta chains reported below all come from one sample, sequenced in a study of preoperative IRX-2 immunotherapy in early breast cancer. The treatment denotes: preoperative locoregional IRX-2 cytokine immunotherapy. Produced via immunoSEQ multiplex PCR; TCRdb's table is partial and in-frame only. The sample holds roughly 34,000 clones, approximately 89% seen once. The sample here was tumor tissue, taken after IRX-2 immunotherapy. All receptors derive from a human donor with breast cancer.

The chain has TRBV6-8 and TRBJ1-4, with TRBD1 as a possible D gene (5 bases). Trimming pared 0 bases from V and 6 bases from J, leaving 11 bases between. There are 15 residues in the CDR3. CDR1 is MNHGY, CDR2 SAAAGT, per germline. The CDR3: CASSYSGGKYEKLFF. CDR3 DNA sequence: TGTGCCAGCAGTTACTCGGGGGGGAAGTATGAAAAACTGTTTTTT.

The chain recombines TRBV6-8 with TRBJ2-1; 10 bases line up with TRBD2. CDR1 MNHGY and CDR2 SAAAGT come from the germline V gene. V was pared by 2 bases and J by 4 bases, with 11 bases of the junction left unmatched. CDR3 length: 18 residues. As DNA, the CDR3 is TGTGCCAGCAGTTACGGAGCGGGGGGGACGCCCCCGTACAATGAGCAGTTCTTC. The encoded protein is CASSYGAGGTPPYNEQFF.

The V gene is TRBV28, the J gene TRBJ1-2; no definite D call. Germline CDR1 is MDHEN and CDR2 is SYDVKM. The CDR3 has 14 residues. V was pared by 7 bases and J by 4 bases, with 16 bases between. CDR3 sequence: CASKLPGRAYGYTF. The CDR3 DNA is TGTGCCAGCAAACTACCCGGACGGGCCTATGGCTACACCTTC.

This clone was counted between two and nine times. The rearrangement uses TRBV11-3 and TRBJ1-4; 8 positions agree with TRBD1. V was clipped by 5 bases and J by 4 bases; unmatched bases: 9. This CDR3 has 16 amino acids. Germline CDR1 SGHNT, CDR2 YENEEA. The CDR3 DNA is TGTGCCAGCAGCCGGACAGGGCCTACGTTTAATGAAAAACTGTTTTTT. This translates into CASSRTGPTFNEKLFF.